The sequence of this T cell receptor beta chain was determined in a study of T cell changes during pregnancy in multiple sclerosis. The assay was immunoSEQ multiplex PCR, and TCRdb's table has in-frame clones only and misses some. The table lists about 46,000 clones, more than 85% of them singletons. The CDR3 has 15 residues. Per germline, CDR1 SGHRS and CDR2 YFSETQ. V was pared by 2 bases and J by 7 bases, with 4 bases of the junction left unmatched. The rearrangement links TRBV5-1 to TRBJ2-1; 12 bases agree with TRBD2. Specimen: CD4+ T cells from peripheral blood mononuclear cells, collected after pregnancy. This clonotype originated in a female donor with multiple sclerosis, enrolled in a pregnancy study. CDR3 in amino acids: CASSFLAGGRNEQFF. CDR3 in DNA: TGCGCCAGCAGCTTCCTAGCGGGAGGGAGGAATGAGCAGTTCTTC.